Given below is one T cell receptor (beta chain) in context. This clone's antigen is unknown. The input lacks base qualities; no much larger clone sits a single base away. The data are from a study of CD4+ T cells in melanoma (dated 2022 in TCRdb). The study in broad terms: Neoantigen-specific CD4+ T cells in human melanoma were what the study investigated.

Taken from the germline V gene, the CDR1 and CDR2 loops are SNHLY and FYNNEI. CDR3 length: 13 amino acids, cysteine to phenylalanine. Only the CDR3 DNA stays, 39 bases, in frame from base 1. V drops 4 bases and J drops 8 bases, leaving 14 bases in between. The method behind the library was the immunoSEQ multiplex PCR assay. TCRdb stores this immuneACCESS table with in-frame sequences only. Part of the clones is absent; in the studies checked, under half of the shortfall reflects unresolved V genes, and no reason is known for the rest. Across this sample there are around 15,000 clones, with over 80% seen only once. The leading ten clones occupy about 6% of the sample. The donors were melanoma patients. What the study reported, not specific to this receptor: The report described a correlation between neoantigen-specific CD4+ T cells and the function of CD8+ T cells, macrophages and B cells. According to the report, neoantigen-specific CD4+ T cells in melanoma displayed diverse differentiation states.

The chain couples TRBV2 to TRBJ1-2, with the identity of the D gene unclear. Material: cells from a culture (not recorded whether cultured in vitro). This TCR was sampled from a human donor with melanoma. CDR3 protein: CASSVGRIPGYTF. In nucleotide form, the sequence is TGTGCCAGCAGTGTTGGGCGAATACCCGGCTACACCTTC.